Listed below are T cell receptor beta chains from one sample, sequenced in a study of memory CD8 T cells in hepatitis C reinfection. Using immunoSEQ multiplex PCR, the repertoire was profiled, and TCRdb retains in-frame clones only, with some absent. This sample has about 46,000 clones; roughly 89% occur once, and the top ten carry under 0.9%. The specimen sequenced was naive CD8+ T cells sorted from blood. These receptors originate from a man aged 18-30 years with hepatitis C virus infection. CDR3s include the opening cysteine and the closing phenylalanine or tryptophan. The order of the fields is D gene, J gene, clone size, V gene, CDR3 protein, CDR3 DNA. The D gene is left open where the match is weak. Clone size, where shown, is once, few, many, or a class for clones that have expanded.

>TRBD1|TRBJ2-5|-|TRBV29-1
CSVEDLGGTGDPSLETQYF
TGCAGCGTTGAAGATCTGGGAGGGACAGGGGACCCCTCTTTGGAGACCCAGTACTTC
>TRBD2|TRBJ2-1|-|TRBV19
CASSMGLSEQFF
TGTGCCAGTAGTATGGGACTAAGTGAGCAGTTCTTC
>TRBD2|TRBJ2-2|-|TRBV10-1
CASSEGLAVNTGELFF
TGCGCCAGCAGTGAAGGACTAGCGGTTAACACCGGGGAGCTGTTTTTT
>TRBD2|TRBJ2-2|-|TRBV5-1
CASSERTSGTGELFF
TGCGCCAGCAGTGAGCGGACTAGCGGGACCGGGGAGCTGTTTTTT
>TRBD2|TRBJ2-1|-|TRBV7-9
CASDLLAGGGSLEQFF
TGTGCCAGCGACTTACTAGCGGGAGGGGGCTCCCTTGAGCAGTTCTTC
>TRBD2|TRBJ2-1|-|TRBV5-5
CASSTGLAGVSEQFF
TGTGCCAGCAGCACGGGACTAGCGGGAGTTAGTGAGCAGTTCTTC
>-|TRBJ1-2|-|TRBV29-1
CSVRSNYGYTF
TGCAGCGTCAGATCTAACTATGGCTACACCTTC
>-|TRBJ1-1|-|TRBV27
CASSPTPGGTEAFF
TGTGCCAGCAGTCCGACACCCGGGGGGACTGAAGCTTTCTTT
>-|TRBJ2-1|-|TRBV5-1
CASSLAGTPYNEQFF
TGCGCCAGCAGCTTGGCGGGGACACCTTACAATGAGCAGTTCTTC
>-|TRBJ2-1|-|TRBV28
CASSFRDEQFF
TGTGCCAGCAGTTTCCGGGATGAGCAGTTCTTC
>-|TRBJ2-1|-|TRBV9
CASSVGGGHNEQFF
TGTGCCAGCAGCGTAGGCGGGGGCCACAATGAGCAGTTCTTC
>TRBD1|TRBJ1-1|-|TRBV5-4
CASSPWDSPEAFF
TGTGCCAGCAGCCCCTGGGACAGCCCTGAAGCTTTCTTT
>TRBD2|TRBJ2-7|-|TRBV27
CASSLLAGGSYEQYF
TGTGCCAGCAGCTTACTAGCGGGGGGCTCCTACGAGCAGTACTTC
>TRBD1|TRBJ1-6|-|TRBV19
CASTAGGRSYNSPLHF
TGTGCCAGCACGGCAGGGGGTCGGTCCTATAATTCACCCCTCCACTTT
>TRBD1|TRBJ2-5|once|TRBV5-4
CASSPSVTGGGETQYF
TGTGCCAGCAGCCCCTCGGTAACAGGGGGCGGAGAGACCCAGTACTTC
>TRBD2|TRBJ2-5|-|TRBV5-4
CASSLEAGQETQYF
TGTGCCAGCAGCTTAGAAGCGGGGCAAGAGACCCAGTACTTC
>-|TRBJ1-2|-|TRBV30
CAWSNSGGYTF
TGTGCCTGGAGTAATTCTGGCGGCTACACCTTC
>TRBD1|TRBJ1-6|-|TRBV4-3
CASSQDSGTGYSPLHF
TGCGCCAGCAGCCAAGATTCTGGGACAGGGTACTCACCCCTCCACTTT
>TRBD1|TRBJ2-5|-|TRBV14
CASSIRQGTLQETQYF
TGTGCCAGCAGCATCCGACAGGGGACACTACAAGAGACCCAGTACTTC
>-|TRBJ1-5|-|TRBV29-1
CSVEVGGNQPQHF
TGCAGCGTTGAAGTGGGCGGCAATCAGCCCCAGCATTTT
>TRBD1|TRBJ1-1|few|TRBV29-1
CSVLTGVKAEAFF
TGCAGCGTCCTGACAGGGGTCAAGGCTGAAGCTTTCTTT
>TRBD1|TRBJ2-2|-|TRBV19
CASGREQGANTGELFF
TGTGCCAGTGGCAGGGAACAGGGGGCCAACACCGGGGAGCTGTTTTTT
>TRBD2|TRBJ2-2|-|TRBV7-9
CASGLAGNTGELFF
TGTGCCAGCGGACTAGCGGGGAACACCGGGGAGCTGTTTTTT
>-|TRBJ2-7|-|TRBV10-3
CATEGDLPAEQYF
TGTGCCACTGAGGGCGACTTGCCCGCTGAGCAGTACTTC
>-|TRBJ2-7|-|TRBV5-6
CASFGGADEQYF
TGTGCCAGCTTCGGGGGAGCGGACGAGCAGTACTTC
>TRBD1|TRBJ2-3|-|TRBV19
CASSIDRGFTDTQYF
TGTGCCAGTAGTATCGACAGGGGGTTCACAGATACGCAGTATTTT
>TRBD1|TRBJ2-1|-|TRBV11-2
CASSDRGLLKEQFF
TGTGCCAGCAGCGACAGGGGGCTCCTCAAGGAGCAGTTCTTC
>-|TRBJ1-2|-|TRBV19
CASSIAWGLADGYTF
TGTGCCAGTAGTATAGCTTGGGGGCTGGCTGATGGCTACACCTTC
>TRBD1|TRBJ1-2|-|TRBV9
CASSGQGQGGYGYTF
TGTGCCAGCAGCGGTCAGGGACAGGGAGGGTATGGCTACACCTTC
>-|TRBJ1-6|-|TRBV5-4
CASSLETAYSPLHF
TGTGCCAGCAGCTTGGAGACAGCCTATTCACCCCTCCACTTT
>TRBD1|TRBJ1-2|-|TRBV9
CASSVGQGGYGYTF
TGTGCCAGCAGCGTCGGACAGGGGGGCTATGGCTACACCTTC
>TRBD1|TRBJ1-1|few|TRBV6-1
CASSLTGAAEAFF
TGTGCCAGCAGTTTGACAGGGGCAGCGGAAGCTTTCTTT
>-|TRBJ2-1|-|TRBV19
CASSTPTAHEQFF
TGTGCCAGTAGTACCCCGACAGCCCATGAGCAGTTCTTC
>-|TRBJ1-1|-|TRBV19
CASSFRGEAFF
TGTGCCAGTAGTTTCAGGGGTGAAGCTTTCTTT
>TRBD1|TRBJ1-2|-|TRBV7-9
CASSFGTGDYGYTF
TGTGCCAGCAGCTTTGGGACAGGGGACTATGGCTACACCTTC
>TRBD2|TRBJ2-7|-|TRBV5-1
CASSLVLAGGIDEQYF
TGCGCCAGCAGCTTGGTACTAGCGGGAGGGATCGACGAGCAGTACTTC
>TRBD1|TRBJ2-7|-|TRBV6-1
CASSEAAGGPYEQYF
TGTGCCAGCAGTGAAGCGGCAGGGGGACCCTACGAGCAGTACTTC
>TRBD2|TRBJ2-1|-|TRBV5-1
CASSYTGLAPNEQFF
TGCGCCAGCAGTTATACGGGACTAGCGCCGAATGAGCAGTTCTTC
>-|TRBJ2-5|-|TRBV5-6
CASSFLRAEETQYF
TGTGCCAGCAGCTTTTTGCGGGCTGAAGAGACCCAGTACTTC
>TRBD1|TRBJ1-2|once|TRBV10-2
CASSEWGQGYGYTF
TGCGCCAGCAGTGAGTGGGGACAGGGCTATGGCTACACCTTC
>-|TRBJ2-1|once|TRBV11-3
CASSLEGDIDNEQFF
TGTGCCAGCAGCTTAGAGGGTGACATAGACAATGAGCAGTTCTTC
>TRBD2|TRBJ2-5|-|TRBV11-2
CASSSRTSGEETQYF
TGTGCCAGCAGCTCACGGACTAGCGGGGAGGAGACCCAGTACTTC
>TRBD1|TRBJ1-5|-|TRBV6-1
CASSSGTGQQPQHF
TGTGCCAGCAGTTCAGGGACAGGGCAGCAGCCCCAGCATTTT